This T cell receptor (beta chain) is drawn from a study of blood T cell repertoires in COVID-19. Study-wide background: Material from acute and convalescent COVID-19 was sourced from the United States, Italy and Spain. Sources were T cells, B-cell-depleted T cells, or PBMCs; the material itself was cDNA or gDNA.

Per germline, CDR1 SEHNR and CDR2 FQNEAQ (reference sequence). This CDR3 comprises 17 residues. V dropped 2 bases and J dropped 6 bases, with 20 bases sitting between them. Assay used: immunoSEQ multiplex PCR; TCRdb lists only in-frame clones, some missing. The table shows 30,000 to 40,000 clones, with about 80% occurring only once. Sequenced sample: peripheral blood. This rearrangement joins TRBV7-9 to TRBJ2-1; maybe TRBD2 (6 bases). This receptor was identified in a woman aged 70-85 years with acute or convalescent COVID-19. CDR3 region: CASSLWSGATRANEQFF. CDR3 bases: TGTGCCAGCAGCTTATGGTCGGGAGCAACAAGGGCCAATGAGCAGTTCTTC. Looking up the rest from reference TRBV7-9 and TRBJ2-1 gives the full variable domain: DTGVSQNPRHKITKRGQNVTFRCDPISEHNRLYWYRQTLGQGPEFLTYFQNEAQLEKSRLLSDRFSAERPKGSFSTLEIQRTEQGDSAMYLCASSLWSGATRANEQFFGPGTRLTVL.